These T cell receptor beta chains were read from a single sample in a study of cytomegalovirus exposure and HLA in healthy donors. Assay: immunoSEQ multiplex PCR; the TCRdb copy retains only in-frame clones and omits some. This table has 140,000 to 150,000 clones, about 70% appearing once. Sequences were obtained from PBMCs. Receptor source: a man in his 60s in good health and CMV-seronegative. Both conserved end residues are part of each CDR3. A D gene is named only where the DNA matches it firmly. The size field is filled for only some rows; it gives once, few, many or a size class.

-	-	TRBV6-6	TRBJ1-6	CASSYTGQNGSPLHF	TGTGCCAGCAGTTACACTGGACAGAACGGTTCACCCCTCCACTTT
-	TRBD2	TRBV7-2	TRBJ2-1	CASSLASGSSYEQFF	TGTGCCAGCAGCTTAGCTAGCGGGAGTAGCTATGAGCAGTTCTTC
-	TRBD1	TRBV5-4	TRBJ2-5	CASSLGTGASRSQETQYF	TGTGCCAGCAGCTTAGGGACAGGGGCCTCGAGGAGTCAAGAGACCCAGTACTTC
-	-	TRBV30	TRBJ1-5	CAWSVTVNQPQHF	TGTGCCTGGAGTGTTACAGTAAACCAGCCCCAGCATTTT
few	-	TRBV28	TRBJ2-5	CASSFSPRTGSETQYF	TGTGCCAGCAGTTTTTCCCCCAGAACAGGGTCAGAGACCCAGTACTTC
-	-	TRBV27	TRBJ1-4	CASSFTGANEKLFF	TGTGCCAGCAGTTTTACCGGGGCTAATGAAAAACTGTTTTTT
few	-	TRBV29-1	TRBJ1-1	CSVEDGGSTEAFF	TGCAGCGTTGAAGATGGGGGGAGCACTGAAGCTTTCTTT
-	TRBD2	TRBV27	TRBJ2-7	CASTQTSGAYEQYF	TGTGCCAGCACCCAGACTAGCGGCGCCTACGAGCAGTACTTC
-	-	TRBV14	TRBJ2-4	CATSEGQLGKNIQYF	TGTGCCACCTCGGAGGGCCAGTTAGGGAAAAACATTCAGTACTTC
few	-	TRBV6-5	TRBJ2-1	CASKIAAEYNEQFF	TGTGCCAGCAAGATCGCTGCCGAGTACAATGAGCAGTTCTTC
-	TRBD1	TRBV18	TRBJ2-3	CASSRTGGTDTQYF	TGTGCCAGCTCAAGGACAGGGGGTACAGATACGCAGTATTTT
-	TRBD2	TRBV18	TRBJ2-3	CASSPIGLAGETDTQYF	TGTGCCAGCTCACCGATCGGACTAGCGGGAGAAACAGATACGCAGTATTTT
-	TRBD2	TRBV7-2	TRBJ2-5	CASSLAPGGETQYF	TGTGCCAGCAGCTTAGCGCCGGGGGGAGAGACCCAGTACTTC
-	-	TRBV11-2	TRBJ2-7	CASSLGPGNDYEQYF	TGTGCCAGCAGCTTAGGTCCAGGGAACGACTACGAGCAGTACTTC
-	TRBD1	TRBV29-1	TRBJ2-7	CSVEARDRDVYEQYF	TGCAGCGTTGAGGCCCGGGACAGGGACGTTTACGAGCAGTACTTC
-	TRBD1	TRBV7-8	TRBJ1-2	CASSPGTENGGYTF	TGTGCCAGCAGCCCTGGGACAGAGAATGGTGGCTACACCTTC
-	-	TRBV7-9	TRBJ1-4	CASIYHRERCTNEKLFF	TGTGCCAGCATCTACCACAGGGAGCGTTGCACTAATGAAAAACTGTTTTTT
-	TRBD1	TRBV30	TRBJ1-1	CAGQGRTEAFF	TGTGCCGGACAGGGGAGGACTGAAGCTTTCTTT
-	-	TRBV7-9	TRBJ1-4	CASSLAREEKLFF	TGTGCCAGCAGCTTAGCGCGGGAGGAAAAACTGTTTTTT
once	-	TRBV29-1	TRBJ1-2	CSVQVSLDGYTF	TGCAGCGTTCAGGTATCTCTCGATGGCTACACCTTC
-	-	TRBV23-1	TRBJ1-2	CASSLLRTPGHHGYTF	TGCGCCAGCAGTCTACTGAGGACGCCAGGGCACCATGGCTACACCTTC
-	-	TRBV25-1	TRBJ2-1	CASSGSDRTTYNEQFF	TGTGCCAGCAGTGGATCCGACAGGACGACCTACAATGAGCAGTTCTTC
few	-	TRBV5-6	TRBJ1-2	CASSLGPADGYGYTF	TGTGCCAGCAGCTTGGGCCCAGCGGACGGCTATGGCTACACCTTC
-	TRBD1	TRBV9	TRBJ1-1	CASSVAAGGVGLDTEAFF	TGTGCCAGCAGCGTAGCGGCAGGGGGCGTGGGCTTGGACACTGAAGCTTTCTTT
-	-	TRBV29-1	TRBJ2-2	CSALRGSAGELFF	TGCAGCGCGTTGCGAGGATCCGCCGGGGAGCTGTTTTTT
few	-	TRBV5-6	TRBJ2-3	CASSLTDTQYF	TGTGCCAGCAGCCTCACAGATACGCAGTATTTT
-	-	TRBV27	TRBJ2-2	CASARNSAGELFF	TGTGCCAGCGCCAGGAACTCCGCAGGGGAGCTGTTTTTT
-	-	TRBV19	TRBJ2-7	CASSLLGSRGGSYEQYF	TGTGCCAGTAGCCTACTCGGGTCACGGGGAGGATCCTACGAGCAGTACTTC
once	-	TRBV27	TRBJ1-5	CASSLEGYQPQHF	TGTGCCAGCAGTTTAGAGGGTTACCAGCCCCAGCATTTT
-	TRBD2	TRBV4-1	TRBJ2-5	CASSQEGLAGYRETQYF	TGCGCCAGCAGCCAAGAGGGACTAGCGGGATACCGAGAGACCCAGTACTTC
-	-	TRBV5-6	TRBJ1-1	CASSLLQGNTEAFF	TGTGCCAGCAGCTTGTTACAGGGGAACACTGAAGCTTTCTTT
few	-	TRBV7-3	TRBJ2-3	CASSLDLGADTQYF	TGTGCCAGCAGCTTAGATCTAGGGGCAGATACGCAGTATTTT
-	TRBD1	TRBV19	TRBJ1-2	CASSSDQGVYGYTF	TGTGCCAGTAGCTCAGATCAGGGGGTCTATGGCTACACCTTC
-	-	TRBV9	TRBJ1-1	CASSPPVQNTEAFF	TGTGCCAGCAGCCCCCCGGTCCAGAACACTGAAGCTTTCTTT
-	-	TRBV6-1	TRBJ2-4	CASSEVAAVLQYF	TGTGCCAGCAGTGAAGTGGCAGCGGTTCTTCAGTACTTC
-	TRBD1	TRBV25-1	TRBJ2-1	CASSEWTGTDNEQFF	TGTGCCAGCAGTGAATGGACCGGGACAGACAATGAGCAGTTCTTC
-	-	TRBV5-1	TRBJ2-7	CASSLRGTAYYEQYF	TGCGCCAGCAGCTTGAGGGGGACGGCATACTACGAGCAGTACTTC
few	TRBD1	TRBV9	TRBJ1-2	CASSVDGGQSSHGYTF	TGTGCCAGCAGCGTAGACGGGGGACAGTCCTCCCATGGCTACACCTTC
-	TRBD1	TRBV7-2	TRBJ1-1	CASSPMTGNAEAFF	TGTGCCAGCAGCCCCATGACAGGGAACGCTGAAGCTTTCTTT
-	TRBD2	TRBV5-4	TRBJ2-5	CASSLGWEGRETQYF	TGTGCCAGCAGCTTGGGGTGGGAGGGCCGCGAGACCCAGTACTTC
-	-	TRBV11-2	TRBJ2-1	CASSRGGNNEQFF	TGTGCCAGCAGCCGGGGCGGGAACAATGAGCAGTTCTTC
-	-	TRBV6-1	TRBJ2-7	CASILDSNTYEQYF	TGTGCCAGCATTTTAGACAGTAACACCTACGAGCAGTACTTC
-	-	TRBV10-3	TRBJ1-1	CAISDAAGVIEAFF	TGTGCCATCAGTGACGCGGCAGGGGTAATTGAAGCTTTCTTT
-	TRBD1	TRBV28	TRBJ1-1	CASSMDRVRTEAFF	TGTGCCAGCAGTATGGACAGGGTGAGGACTGAAGCTTTCTTT
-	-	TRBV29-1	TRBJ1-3	CSGKTGGNTIYF	TGCAGCGGAAAGACGGGGGGAAACACCATATATTTT
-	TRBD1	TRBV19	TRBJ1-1	CASSLQGSLEAFF	TGTGCCAGTAGCTTACAGGGGAGCTTAGAAGCTTTCTTT
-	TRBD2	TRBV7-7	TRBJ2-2	CASSLGLAGTGELFF	TGTGCTAGCAGCTTAGGGCTAGCGGGGACCGGGGAGCTGTTTTTT